Listed below are T cell receptor beta chains from one sample, sequenced in a study of T cells after yellow fever vaccination. From the 5' RACE reads, TCRdb called clonotypes with MiXCR, one entry per CDR3 protein. This sample has approximately 160,000 distinct CDR3 sequences, with approximately 6.2% found just once. The source was CD4+ T cells sorted from PBMCs, collected on the day of the first yellow fever vaccination. These receptors were obtained from a man between 18 and 29 years old who received the YFV17D yellow fever vaccine. CDR3s include the opening cysteine and the closing phenylalanine or tryptophan. D genes are given only for firm matches. The size entry is marked missing in some rows and otherwise reads once, few, many or a size class.

clone size: many; D gene: -; V gene: TRBV7-3; J gene: TRBJ2-1; CDR3 DNA: TGTGCCAGCAGCTTAACCTCGACGACGGAAAATGAGCAGTTCTTC; CDR3 protein: CASSLTSTTENEQFF
clone size: -; D gene: -; V gene: TRBV10-3; J gene: TRBJ1-1; CDR3 DNA: TGTGCCAGCGCGCCCCGGGACATGAACACTGAAGCTTTCTTT; CDR3 protein: CASAPRDMNTEAFF
clone size: many; D gene: -; V gene: TRBV29-1; J gene: TRBJ1-1; CDR3 DNA: TGCAGCGTTGTTGCTCGAGGGTCCTCTGAAGCTTTCTTT; CDR3 protein: CSVVARGSSEAFF
clone size: few; D gene: -; V gene: TRBV7-9; J gene: TRBJ2-4; CDR3 DNA: TGTGCCAGCAGCTTATCGTCGGTGTGGCTAGCCAAAAACATTCAGTACTTC; CDR3 protein: CASSLSSVWLAKNIQYF
clone size: few; D gene: -; V gene: TRBV6-5; J gene: TRBJ2-3; CDR3 DNA: TGTGCCAGCAGTTACTCCGAGGCGGGGATTAGCACAGATACGCAGTATTTT; CDR3 protein: CASSYSEAGISTDTQYF
clone size: many; D gene: -; V gene: TRBV3-1; J gene: TRBJ2-1; CDR3 DNA: TGTGCCAGCAGCCAAGCGGGGGCCTACAATGAGCAGTTCTTC; CDR3 protein: CASSQAGAYNEQFF
clone size: few; D gene: -; V gene: TRBV7-9; J gene: TRBJ1-6; CDR3 DNA: TGTGCCAGCAGCCGAGGGGGGAATAATTCACCCCTCCACTTT; CDR3 protein: CASSRGGNNSPLHF
clone size: many; D gene: TRBD2; V gene: TRBV7-9; J gene: TRBJ2-3; CDR3 DNA: TGTGCCAGCAGCTCCCCTAGCGGGCGAACTAGCACAGATACGCAGTATTTT; CDR3 protein: CASSSPSGRTSTDTQYF
clone size: few; D gene: -; V gene: TRBV6-6; J gene: TRBJ2-5; CDR3 DNA: TGTGCCAGCAGCAGAAGGGAGACCCAGTACTTC; CDR3 protein: CASSRRETQYF
clone size: -; D gene: -; V gene: TRBV5-4; J gene: TRBJ2-1; CDR3 DNA: TGTGCCAGCAGCTCTGCCCTCTCGGCCACCTACAATGAGCAGTTCTTC; CDR3 protein: CASSSALSATYNEQFF
clone size: few; D gene: -; V gene: TRBV7-2; J gene: TRBJ2-7; CDR3 DNA: TGTGCCAGCACCTCAACGGGGGCCTACGAGCAGTACTTC; CDR3 protein: CASTSTGAYEQYF
clone size: many; D gene: -; V gene: TRBV7-3; J gene: TRBJ2-1; CDR3 DNA: TGTGCCAGCAGCTTAGGCAGGGGCTATGAGCAGTTCTTC; CDR3 protein: CASSLGRGYEQFF
clone size: many; D gene: -; V gene: TRBV7-6; J gene: TRBJ2-5; CDR3 DNA: TGTGCCAGCAGCGCTGGGAACTTAGAGACCCAGTACTTC; CDR3 protein: CASSAGNLETQYF
clone size: few; D gene: -; V gene: TRBV5-5; J gene: TRBJ2-1; CDR3 DNA: TGTGCCAGCTCCTACGGGCCGGCCATCTCCTACAATGAGCAGTTCTTC; CDR3 protein: CASSYGPAISYNEQFF
clone size: -; D gene: -; V gene: TRBV20-1; J gene: TRBJ2-3; CDR3 DNA: TGCAGTGCTAGAGAAGCGTCGGGTCCCCCCCGGGATACGCAGTATTTT; CDR3 protein: CSAREASGPPRDTQYF
clone size: many; D gene: TRBD2; V gene: TRBV3-1; J gene: TRBJ2-5; CDR3 DNA: TGTGCCAGCAGCCAGCCAGGGACTAGCGACCAAGAGACCCAGTACTTC; CDR3 protein: CASSQPGTSDQETQYF
clone size: few; D gene: -; V gene: TRBV27; J gene: TRBJ1-4; CDR3 DNA: TGTGCCAGCAGTTCAAGGGGAGGGGAAAAACTGTTTTTT; CDR3 protein: CASSSRGGEKLFF
clone size: few; D gene: -; V gene: TRBV5-1; J gene: TRBJ2-5; CDR3 DNA: TGCGCCAGCAGCCCTGACAGATACCAAGAGACCCAGTACTTC; CDR3 protein: CASSPDRYQETQYF
clone size: -; D gene: -; V gene: TRBV7-2; J gene: TRBJ2-3; CDR3 DNA: TGTGCCAGCAGCCCCCTTCTCAGCCCAACCAAGAGAGATACGCAGTATTTT; CDR3 protein: CASSPLLSPTKRDTQYF
clone size: -; D gene: -; V gene: TRBV6-6; J gene: TRBJ2-1; CDR3 DNA: TGTGCCAGCAGTTTTTCTTTGTACAATGAGCAGTTCTTC; CDR3 protein: CASSFSLYNEQFF
clone size: many; D gene: TRBD2; V gene: TRBV29-1; J gene: TRBJ2-5; CDR3 DNA: TGCAGCGTTCCCGGGACTAGCAGTGGGGAGACCCAGTACTTC; CDR3 protein: CSVPGTSSGETQYF
clone size: few; D gene: -; V gene: TRBV7-9; J gene: TRBJ1-3; CDR3 DNA: TGTGCCAGCAGCTTTCACAACCCCCCTGGAAACACCATATATTTT; CDR3 protein: CASSFHNPPGNTIYF
clone size: many; D gene: -; V gene: TRBV10-3; J gene: TRBJ2-2; CDR3 DNA: TGTGCCATCCGTGGAAGGTCCCCCTTAGTTACCGGGGAGCTGTTTTTT; CDR3 protein: CAIRGRSPLVTGELFF
clone size: -; D gene: TRBD2; V gene: TRBV20-1; J gene: TRBJ2-3; CDR3 DNA: TGCAGTGCTAGTGAAACTAGCGGGGGGTTCGCAGATACGCAGTATTTT; CDR3 protein: CSASETSGGFADTQYF
clone size: many; D gene: -; V gene: TRBV5-1; J gene: TRBJ2-7; CDR3 DNA: TGCGCCAGCAGCTGGAATGCCCGGGGAACCTACGAGCAGTACTTC; CDR3 protein: CASSWNARGTYEQYF
clone size: few; D gene: TRBD1; V gene: TRBV6-5; J gene: TRBJ1-5; CDR3 DNA: TGTGCCAGCAGTCGGGACAGTTACTCGCAGCCCCAGCATTTT; CDR3 protein: CASSRDSYSQPQHF
clone size: many; D gene: TRBD1; V gene: TRBV4-3; J gene: TRBJ2-3; CDR3 DNA: TGCGCCAGCCATCCTACAGGGGCCCTCACAGATACGCAGTATTTT; CDR3 protein: CASHPTGALTDTQYF
clone size: few; D gene: TRBD1; V gene: TRBV12-3/TRBV12-4; J gene: TRBJ1-6; CDR3 DNA: TGTGCCAGCAGGTCGGGACAGGGAAGATTTTCACCCCTCCACTTT; CDR3 protein: CASRSGQGRFSPLHF
clone size: many; D gene: -; V gene: TRBV7-3; J gene: TRBJ2-6; CDR3 DNA: TGTGCCAGCAGCCGATCGCGCTCTGGGGCCAACGTCCTGACTTTC; CDR3 protein: CASSRSRSGANVLTF
clone size: many; D gene: -; V gene: TRBV4-3; J gene: TRBJ2-5; CDR3 DNA: TGCGCCAGCAGCCAAGTCGCAAAGGAGACCCAGTACTTC; CDR3 protein: CASSQVAKETQYF
clone size: many; D gene: -; V gene: TRBV18; J gene: TRBJ2-7; CDR3 DNA: TGTGCCAGCTCACCATCGCTCGGGCCCTCCTACGAGCAGTACTTC; CDR3 protein: CASSPSLGPSYEQYF
clone size: many; D gene: -; V gene: TRBV29-1; J gene: TRBJ1-3; CDR3 DNA: TGCAGCGTTGGGGCAGGGCCAGGAAACACCATATATTTT; CDR3 protein: CSVGAGPGNTIYF
clone size: -; D gene: -; V gene: TRBV29-1; J gene: TRBJ1-1; CDR3 DNA: TGCAGCGTTGAACGCCGACAGGACATGAACACTGAAGCTTTCTTT; CDR3 protein: CSVERRQDMNTEAFF
clone size: many; D gene: -; V gene: TRBV5-1; J gene: TRBJ2-1; CDR3 DNA: TGCGCCAGCAGCTTGGGGACGGGGGAAGTTGAGCAGTTCTTC; CDR3 protein: CASSLGTGEVEQFF
clone size: many; D gene: TRBD2; V gene: TRBV20-1; J gene: TRBJ2-3; CDR3 DNA: TGCAGTGCCCCTAGCGGGGGGAAAGATACGCAGTATTTT; CDR3 protein: CSAPSGGKDTQYF
clone size: few; D gene: -; V gene: TRBV12-3/TRBV12-4; J gene: TRBJ2-7; CDR3 DNA: TGTGCCAGCACCCCCCGGGTGGGGCCTCCCTACGAGCAGTACTTC; CDR3 protein: CASTPRVGPPYEQYF
clone size: many; D gene: -; V gene: TRBV4-3; J gene: TRBJ2-3; CDR3 DNA: TGCGCCAGCAGCCCCATCGGGGGCGCTCTCACAGATACGCAGTATTTT; CDR3 protein: CASSPIGGALTDTQYF
clone size: -; D gene: TRBD1; V gene: TRBV9; J gene: TRBJ1-3; CDR3 DNA: TGTGCCAGCAGCGCCGTACAGGGGGTCGGAAACACCATATATTTT; CDR3 protein: CASSAVQGVGNTIYF
clone size: many; D gene: TRBD2; V gene: TRBV12-3/TRBV12-4; J gene: TRBJ2-3; CDR3 DNA: TGTGCCAGCAGTTTCCGAGCGGGGGTCACAGATACGCAGTATTTT; CDR3 protein: CASSFRAGVTDTQYF
clone size: -; D gene: TRBD2; V gene: TRBV3-1; J gene: TRBJ2-3; CDR3 DNA: TGTGCCAGCAGCCGACTAGCGGGGGGCGAAGATACGCAGTATTTT; CDR3 protein: CASSRLAGGEDTQYF
clone size: many; D gene: -; V gene: TRBV3-1; J gene: TRBJ2-7; CDR3 DNA: TGTGCCAGCAGCCGGGGCAGTCCTGGCTACGAGCAGTACTTC; CDR3 protein: CASSRGSPGYEQYF
clone size: -; D gene: -; V gene: TRBV11-3; J gene: TRBJ2-6; CDR3 DNA: TGTGCCAGCAGCTTAGACAGGGGAGGCTCTGGGGCCAACGTCCTGACTTTC; CDR3 protein: CASSLDRGGSGANVLTF
clone size: -; D gene: -; V gene: TRBV19; J gene: TRBJ1-4; CDR3 DNA: TGTGCCAGTAGACACCCGGGAACAGTTCCTGAAAAACTGTTTTTT; CDR3 protein: CASRHPGTVPEKLFF